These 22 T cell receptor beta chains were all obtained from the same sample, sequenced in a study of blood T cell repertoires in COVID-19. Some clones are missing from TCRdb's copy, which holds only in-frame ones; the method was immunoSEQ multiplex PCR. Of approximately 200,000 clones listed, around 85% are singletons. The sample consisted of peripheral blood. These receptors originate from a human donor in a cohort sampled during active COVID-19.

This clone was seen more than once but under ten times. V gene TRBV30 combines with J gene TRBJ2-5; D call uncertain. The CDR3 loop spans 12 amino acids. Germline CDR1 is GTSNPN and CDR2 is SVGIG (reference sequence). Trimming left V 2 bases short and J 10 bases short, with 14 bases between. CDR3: CAWSKEARVQYF. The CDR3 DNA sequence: TGTGCCTGGAGTAAAGAAGCCCGGGTCCAGTACTTC.

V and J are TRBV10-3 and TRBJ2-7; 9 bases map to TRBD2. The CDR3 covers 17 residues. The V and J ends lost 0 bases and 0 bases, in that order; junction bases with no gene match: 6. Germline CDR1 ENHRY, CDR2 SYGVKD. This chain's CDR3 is CAISESGLASHSYEQYF. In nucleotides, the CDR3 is TGTGCCATCAGTGAGTCCGGACTAGCGTCACACTCCTACGAGCAGTACTTC.

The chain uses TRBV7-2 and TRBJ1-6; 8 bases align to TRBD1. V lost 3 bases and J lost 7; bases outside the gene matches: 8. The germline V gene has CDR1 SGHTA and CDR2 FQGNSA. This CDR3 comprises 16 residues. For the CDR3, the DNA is TGTGCCAGCAGCTTTCGCCGACAGGGGAGCAATTCACCCCTCCACTTT. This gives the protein CASSFRRQGSNSPLHF.

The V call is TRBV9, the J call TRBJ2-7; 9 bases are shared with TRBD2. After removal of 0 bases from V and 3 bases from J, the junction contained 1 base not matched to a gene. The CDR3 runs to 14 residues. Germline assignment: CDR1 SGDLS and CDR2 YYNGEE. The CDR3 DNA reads TGTGCCAGCAGCGTAGGTAGCGGGAGCTACGAGCAGTACTTC. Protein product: CASSVGSGSYEQYF.

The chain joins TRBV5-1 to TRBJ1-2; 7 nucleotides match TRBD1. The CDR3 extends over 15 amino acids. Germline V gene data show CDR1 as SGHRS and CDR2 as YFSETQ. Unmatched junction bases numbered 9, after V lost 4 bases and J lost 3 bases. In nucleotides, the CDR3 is TGCGCCAGCAGCCTCCACCCCGGACAGGACTATGGCTACACCTTC. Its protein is CASSLHPGQDYGYTF.

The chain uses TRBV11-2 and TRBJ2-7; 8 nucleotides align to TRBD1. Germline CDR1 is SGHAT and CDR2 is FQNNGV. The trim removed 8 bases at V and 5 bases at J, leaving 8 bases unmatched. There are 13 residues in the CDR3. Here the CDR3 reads CASSRTGSNEQYF. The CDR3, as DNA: TGTGCCAGCTCGAGGACAGGGTCTAACGAGCAGTACTTC.

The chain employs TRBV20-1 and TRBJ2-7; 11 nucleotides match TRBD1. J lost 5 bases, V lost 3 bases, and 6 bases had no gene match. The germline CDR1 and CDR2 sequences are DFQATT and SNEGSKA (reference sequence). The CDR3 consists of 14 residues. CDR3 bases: TGCAGTGCTAGTACCGGGACAGGGGGACACGAGCAGTACTTC. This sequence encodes CSASTGTGGHEQYF.

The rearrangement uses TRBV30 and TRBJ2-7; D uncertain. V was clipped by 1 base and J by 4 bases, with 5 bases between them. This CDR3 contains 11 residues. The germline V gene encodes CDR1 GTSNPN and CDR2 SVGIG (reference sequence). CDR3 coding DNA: TGTGCCTGGAGTGACTTATACGAGCAGTACTTC. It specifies CAWSDLYEQYF.

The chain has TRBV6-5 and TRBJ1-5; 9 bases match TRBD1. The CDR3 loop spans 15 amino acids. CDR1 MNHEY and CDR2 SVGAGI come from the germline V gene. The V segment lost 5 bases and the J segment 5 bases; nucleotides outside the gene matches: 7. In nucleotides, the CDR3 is TGTGCCAGCAGTACTTTAGGGACAGGGTATCAGCCCCAGCATTTT. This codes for CASSTLGTGYQPQHF.

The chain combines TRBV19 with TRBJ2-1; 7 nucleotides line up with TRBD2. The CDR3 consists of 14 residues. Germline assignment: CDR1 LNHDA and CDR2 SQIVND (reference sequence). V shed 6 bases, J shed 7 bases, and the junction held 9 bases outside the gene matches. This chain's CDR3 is CASRPGEGLNEQFF. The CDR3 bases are TGTGCCAGTAGGCCCGGGGAGGGCCTAAATGAGCAGTTCTTC.

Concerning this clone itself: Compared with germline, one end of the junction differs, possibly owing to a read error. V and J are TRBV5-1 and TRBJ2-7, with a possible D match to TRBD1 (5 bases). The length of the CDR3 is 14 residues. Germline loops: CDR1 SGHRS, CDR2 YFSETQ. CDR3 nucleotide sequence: TGCGCCAGCAGCTTTTATAAGGGGAACAGCCACCTCCATTTC. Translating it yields CASSFYKGNSHLHF. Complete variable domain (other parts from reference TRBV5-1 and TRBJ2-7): KAGVTQTPRYLIKTRGQQVTLSCSPISGHRSVSWYQQTPGQGLQFLFEYFSETQRNKGNFPGRFSGRQFSNSRSEMNVSTLELGDSALYLCASSFYKGNSHLHFGPGTRLTVT.

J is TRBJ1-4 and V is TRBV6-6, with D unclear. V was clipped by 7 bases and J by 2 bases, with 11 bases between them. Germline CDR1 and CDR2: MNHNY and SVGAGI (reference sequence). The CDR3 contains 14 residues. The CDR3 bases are TGTGCCAGCACCCCTTTGGCCACTAATGAAAAACTGTTTTTT. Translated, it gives CASTPLATNEKLFF.

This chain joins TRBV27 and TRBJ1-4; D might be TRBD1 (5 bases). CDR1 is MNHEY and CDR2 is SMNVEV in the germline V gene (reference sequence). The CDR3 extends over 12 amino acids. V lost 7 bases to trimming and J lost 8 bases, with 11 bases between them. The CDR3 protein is CASKAGGEKLFF. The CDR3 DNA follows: TGTGCCAGCAAGGCGGGGGGGGAAAAACTGTTTTTT.

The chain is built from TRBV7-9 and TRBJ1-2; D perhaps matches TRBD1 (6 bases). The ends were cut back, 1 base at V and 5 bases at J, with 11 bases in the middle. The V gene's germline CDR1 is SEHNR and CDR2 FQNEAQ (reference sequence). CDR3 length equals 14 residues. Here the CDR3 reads CASSLGGQGYGYTF. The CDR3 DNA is TGTGCCAGCAGCTTAGGGGGGCAGGGGTATGGCTACACCTTC.

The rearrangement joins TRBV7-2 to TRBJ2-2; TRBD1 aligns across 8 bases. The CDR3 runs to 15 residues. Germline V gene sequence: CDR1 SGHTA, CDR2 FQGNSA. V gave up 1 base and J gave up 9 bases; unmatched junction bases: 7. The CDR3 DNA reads TGTGCCAGCAGCTTAGTGGGTCAGGGGGCGCGGGAGCTGTTTTTT. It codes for CASSLVGQGARELFF. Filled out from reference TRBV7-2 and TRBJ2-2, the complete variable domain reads GAGVSQSPSNKVTEKGKDVELRCDPISGHTALYWYRQSLGQGLEFLIYFQGNSAPDKSGLPSDRFSAERTGGSVSTLTIQRTQQEDSAVYLCASSLVGQGARELFFGEGSRLTVL.

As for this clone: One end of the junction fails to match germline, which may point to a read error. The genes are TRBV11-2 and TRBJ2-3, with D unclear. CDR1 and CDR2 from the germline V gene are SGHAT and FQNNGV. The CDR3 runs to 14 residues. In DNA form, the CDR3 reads TGTGCCAGCAGCCGCCGGGTCTCCACAAATACGCAGTATTTT. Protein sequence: CASSRRVSTNTQYF.

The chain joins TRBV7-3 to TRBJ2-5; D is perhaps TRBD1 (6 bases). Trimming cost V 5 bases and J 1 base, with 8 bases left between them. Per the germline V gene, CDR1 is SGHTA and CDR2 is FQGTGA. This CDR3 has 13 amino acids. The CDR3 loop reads CASSPRGQETQYF. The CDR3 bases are TGTGCCAGCAGCCCCAGGGGCCAAGAGACCCAGTACTTC.

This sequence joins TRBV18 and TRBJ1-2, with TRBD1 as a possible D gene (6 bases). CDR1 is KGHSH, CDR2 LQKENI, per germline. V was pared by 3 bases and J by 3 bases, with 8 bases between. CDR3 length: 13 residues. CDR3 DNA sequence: TGTGCCAGCTCACCCGGGACACACTATGGCTACACCTTC. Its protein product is CASSPGTHYGYTF. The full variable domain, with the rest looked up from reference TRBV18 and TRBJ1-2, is NAGVMQNPRHLVRRRGQEARLRCSPMKGHSHVYWYRQLPEEGLKFMVYLQKENIIDESGMPKERFSAEFPKEGPSILRIQQVVRGDSAAYFCASSPGTHYGYTFGSGTRLTVV.

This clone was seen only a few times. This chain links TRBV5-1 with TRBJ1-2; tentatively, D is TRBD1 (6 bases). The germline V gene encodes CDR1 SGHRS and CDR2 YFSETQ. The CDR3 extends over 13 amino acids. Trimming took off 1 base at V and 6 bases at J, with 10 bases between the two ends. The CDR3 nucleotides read TGCGCCAGCAGCTTGAGGGGGGGCGATGGCTACACCTTC. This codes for CASSLRGGDGYTF.

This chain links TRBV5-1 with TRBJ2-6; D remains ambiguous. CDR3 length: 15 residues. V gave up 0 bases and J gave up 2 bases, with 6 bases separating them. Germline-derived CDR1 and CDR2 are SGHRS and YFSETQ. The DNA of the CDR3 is TGCGCCAGCAGCTTGGCTCAGGCTGGGGCCAACGTCCTGACTTTC. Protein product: CASSLAQAGANVLTF.

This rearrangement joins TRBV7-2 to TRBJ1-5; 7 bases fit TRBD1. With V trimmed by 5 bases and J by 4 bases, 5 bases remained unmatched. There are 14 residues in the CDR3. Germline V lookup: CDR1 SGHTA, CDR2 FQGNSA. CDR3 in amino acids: CASSTGQTNQPQHF. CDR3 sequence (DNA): TGTGCCAGCAGCACGGGACAGACAAATCAGCCCCAGCATTTT.

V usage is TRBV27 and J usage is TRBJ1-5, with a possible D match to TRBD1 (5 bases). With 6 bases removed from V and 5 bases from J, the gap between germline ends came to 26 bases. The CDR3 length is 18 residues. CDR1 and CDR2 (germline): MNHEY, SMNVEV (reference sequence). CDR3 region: CASRRLGVGQTGDQPQHF. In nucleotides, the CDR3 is TGTGCCAGCAGAAGACTCGGAGTAGGACAAACGGGCGATCAGCCCCAGCATTTT.